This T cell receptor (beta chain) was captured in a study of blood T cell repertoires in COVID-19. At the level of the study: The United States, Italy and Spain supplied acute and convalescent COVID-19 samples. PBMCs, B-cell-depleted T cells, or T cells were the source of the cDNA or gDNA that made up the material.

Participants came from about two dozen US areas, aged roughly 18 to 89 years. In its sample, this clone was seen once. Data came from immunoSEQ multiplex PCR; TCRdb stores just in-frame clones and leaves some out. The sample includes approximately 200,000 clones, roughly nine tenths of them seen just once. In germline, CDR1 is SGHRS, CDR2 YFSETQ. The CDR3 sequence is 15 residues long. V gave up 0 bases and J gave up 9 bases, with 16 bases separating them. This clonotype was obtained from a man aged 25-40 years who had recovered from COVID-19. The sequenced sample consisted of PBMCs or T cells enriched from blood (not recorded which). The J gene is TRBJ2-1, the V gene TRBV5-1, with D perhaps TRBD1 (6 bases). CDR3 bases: TGCGCCAGCAGCTTGGCGGTGACAGGTGGTAGTGAGCAGTTCTTC. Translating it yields CASSLAVTGGSEQFF.